This TCR beta chain was recovered during a study of CD8 T cells in ankylosing spondylitis. Researchers built TCR beta libraries using quantitative 5'-RACE with molecular barcodes. TCRdb reprocessed the 5' RACE reads with MiXCR, giving one entry per CDR3 protein. The sample consists of about 140,000 distinct CDR3 sequences, 7.3% of them appearing once. Ten or more counts support this clonotype. Its antigen is currently unknown. Regarding the study as a whole: Past studies reported some motif variants in reactive arthritis synovial fluid and blood. It was reported that disease-linked clones were significantly enriched in matched ankylosing spondylitis synovial fluid. The study identified a TCR beta motif of seven or eight highly homologous variants that appeared characteristic of ankylosing spondylitis blood.

The source material was blood, either unsorted or a sorted T cell fraction (not recorded which). The sequence was collected from a female donor with ankylosing spondylitis or in good health (not recorded which).

The CDR3 loop reads CASSRSSRGRTDTQYF. The CDR3 DNA sequence: TGCGCCAGCAGCCGGTCATCCAGGGGACGCACAGATACGCAGTATTTT. This sequence joins TRBV5-1 and TRBJ2-3, with D maybe TRBD1 (6 bases). The ends were cut back, 4 bases at V and 1 base at J, with 16 bases in the middle. The CDR3 runs to 16 residues. From germline, CDR1 is SGHRS and CDR2 YFSETQ.